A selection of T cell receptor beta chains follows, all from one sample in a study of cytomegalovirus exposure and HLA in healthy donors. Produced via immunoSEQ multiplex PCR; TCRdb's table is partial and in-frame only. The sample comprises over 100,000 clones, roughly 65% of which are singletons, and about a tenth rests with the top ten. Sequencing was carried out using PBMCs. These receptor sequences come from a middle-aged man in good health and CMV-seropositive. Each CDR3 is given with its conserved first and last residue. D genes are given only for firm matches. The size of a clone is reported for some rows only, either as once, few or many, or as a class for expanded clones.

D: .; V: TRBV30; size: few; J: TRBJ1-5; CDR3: CAWSGQDQPQHF; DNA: TGTGCTTGGAGTGGGCAAGATCAGCCCCAGCATTTT
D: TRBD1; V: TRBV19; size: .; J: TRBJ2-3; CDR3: CASSGSGTGITDTQYF; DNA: TGTGCCAGTAGTGGTTCCGGGACAGGGATCACAGATACGCAGTATTTT
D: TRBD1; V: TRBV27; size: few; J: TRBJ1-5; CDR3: CASSPRQGPRYF; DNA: TGTGCCAGCAGTCCAAGACAGGGGCCCAGGTATTTT
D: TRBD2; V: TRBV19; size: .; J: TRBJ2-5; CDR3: CASSVTGTSGNQETQYF; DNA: TGTGCCAGTAGTGTGACCGGGACTAGCGGGAACCAAGAGACCCAGTACTTC
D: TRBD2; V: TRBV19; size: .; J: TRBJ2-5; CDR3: CATGTSGSGETQYF; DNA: TGTGCCACTGGGACTAGCGGGAGTGGAGAGACCCAGTACTTC
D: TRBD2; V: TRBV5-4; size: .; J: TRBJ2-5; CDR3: CASSFVTGEGQYF; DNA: TGTGCCAGCAGCTTCGTGACTGGGGAGGGCCAGTACTTC
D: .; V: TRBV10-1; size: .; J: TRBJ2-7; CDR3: CASRGDRYEQYF; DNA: TGCGCCAGCAGGGGCGACAGGTACGAGCAGTACTTC
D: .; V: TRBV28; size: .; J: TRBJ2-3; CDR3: CASSLISRGISTDTQYF; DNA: TGTGCCAGCAGTTTAATTTCCCGCGGGATCAGCACAGATACGCAGTATTTT
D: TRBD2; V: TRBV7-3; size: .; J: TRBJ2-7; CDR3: CASSLRKARLAGSRYEQYF; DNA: TGTGCCAGCAGCTTAAGGAAGGCCAGACTAGCGGGGTCACGCTACGAGCAGTACTTC
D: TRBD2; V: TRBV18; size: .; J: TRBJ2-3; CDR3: CASSPRGTSGRKGTDTQYF; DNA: TGTGCCAGCTCACCACGCGGGACTAGCGGGAGGAAGGGCACAGATACGCAGTATTTT
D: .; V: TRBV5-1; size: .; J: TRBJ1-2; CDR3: CASSLGQAVIGYGYTF; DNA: TGCGCCAGCAGCTTGGGACAGGCCGTGATAGGATATGGCTACACCTTC
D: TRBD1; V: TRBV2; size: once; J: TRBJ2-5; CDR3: CASSEGQGPYQETQYF; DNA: TGTGCCAGCAGTGAAGGACAGGGACCGTACCAAGAGACCCAGTACTTC
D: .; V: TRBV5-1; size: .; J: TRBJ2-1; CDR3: CASSLGGAGNNEQFF; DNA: TGCGCCAGCAGCTTGGGGGGCGCTGGGAACAATGAGCAGTTCTTC
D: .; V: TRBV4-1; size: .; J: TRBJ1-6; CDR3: CASSQVSGASSYNSPLHF; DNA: TGCGCCAGCAGCCAAGTTAGCGGGGCGAGCTCCTATAATTCACCCCTCCACTTT
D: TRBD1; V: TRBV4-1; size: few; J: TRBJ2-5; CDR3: CASSQTLDRGQREQYF; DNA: TGCGCCAGCAGCCAAACACTAGACAGGGGGCAGAGAGAGCAGTACTTC
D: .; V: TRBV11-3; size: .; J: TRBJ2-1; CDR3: CASSLADRDNEQFF; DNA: TGTGCCAGCAGCCTAGCGGACAGGGACAATGAGCAGTTCTTC
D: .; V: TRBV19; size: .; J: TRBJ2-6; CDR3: CASSPSWGTGTFGANVLIF; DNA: .
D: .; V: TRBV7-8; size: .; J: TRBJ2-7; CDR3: CASSLVGTARPLAPYEQYF; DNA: TGTGCCAGCAGCTTAGTTGGGACTGCCCGTCCCCTCGCCCCCTACGAGCAGTACTTC
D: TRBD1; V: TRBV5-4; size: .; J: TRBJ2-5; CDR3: CASSPIDRGRETQYF; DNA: TGTGCCAGCAGCCCAATCGACAGGGGGCGGGAGACCCAGTACTTC
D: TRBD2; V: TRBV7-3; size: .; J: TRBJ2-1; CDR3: CASSLAGDWLNEQFF; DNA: TGTGCCAGCAGCTTAGCGGGAGATTGGCTCAATGAGCAGTTCTTC
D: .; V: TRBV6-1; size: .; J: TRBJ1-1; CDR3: CASSNPSRLDTEAFF; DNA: TGTGCCAGCAGTAATCCTAGCAGATTGGACACTGAAGCTTTCTTT
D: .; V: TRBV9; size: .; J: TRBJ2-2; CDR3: CASSVGAYANTGELFF; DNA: TGTGCCAGCAGCGTAGGAGCGTACGCGAACACCGGGGAGCTGTTTTTT
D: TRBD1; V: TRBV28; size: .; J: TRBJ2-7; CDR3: CASSGQETSYEQYF; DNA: TGTGCCAGCAGCGGACAGGAGACTTCCTACGAGCAGTACTTC
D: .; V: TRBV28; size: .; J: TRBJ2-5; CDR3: CASRDTNQETQYF; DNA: TGTGCCAGCAGGGATACTAACCAAGAGACCCAGTACTTC
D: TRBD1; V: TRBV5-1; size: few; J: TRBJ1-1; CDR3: CASSLGGQGNTEAFF; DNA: TGCGCCAGCAGCTTGGGGGGACAGGGGAACACTGAAGCTTTCTTT
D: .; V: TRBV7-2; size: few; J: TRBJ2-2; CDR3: CASSLVSGAGELFF; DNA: TGTGCCAGCAGCTTAGTCTCGGGGGCCGGGGAGCTGTTTTTT
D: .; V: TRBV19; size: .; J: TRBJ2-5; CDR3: CAISRGEKETQYF; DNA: TGTGCCATCTCACGGGGAGAAAAAGAGACCCAGTACTTC